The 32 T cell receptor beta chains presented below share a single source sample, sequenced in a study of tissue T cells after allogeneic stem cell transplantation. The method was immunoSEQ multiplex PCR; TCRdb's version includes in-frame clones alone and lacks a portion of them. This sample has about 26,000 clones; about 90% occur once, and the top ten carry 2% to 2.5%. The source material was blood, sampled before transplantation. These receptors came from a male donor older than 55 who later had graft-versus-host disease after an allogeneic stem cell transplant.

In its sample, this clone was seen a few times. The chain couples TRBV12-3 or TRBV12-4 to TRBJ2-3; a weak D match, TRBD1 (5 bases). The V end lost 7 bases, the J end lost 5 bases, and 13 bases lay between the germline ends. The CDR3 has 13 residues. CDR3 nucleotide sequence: TGTGCCAGCAAGGAGACAGTTGGAGATACGCAGTATTTT. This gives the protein CASKETVGDTQYF.

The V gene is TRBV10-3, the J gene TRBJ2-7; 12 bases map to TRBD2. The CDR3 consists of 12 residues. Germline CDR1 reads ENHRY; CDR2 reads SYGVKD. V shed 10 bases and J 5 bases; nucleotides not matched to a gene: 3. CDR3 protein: CASRTSGNEQYF. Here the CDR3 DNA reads TGTGCCAGCCGGACTAGCGGGAACGAGCAGTACTTC.

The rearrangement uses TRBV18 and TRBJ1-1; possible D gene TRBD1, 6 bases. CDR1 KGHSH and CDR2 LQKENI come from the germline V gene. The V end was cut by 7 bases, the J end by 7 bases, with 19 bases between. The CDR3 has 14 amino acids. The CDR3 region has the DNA TGTGCCAGCTTACCGTCAATCGGGGGGCTTGAAGCTTTCTTT. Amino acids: CASLPSIGGLEAFF.

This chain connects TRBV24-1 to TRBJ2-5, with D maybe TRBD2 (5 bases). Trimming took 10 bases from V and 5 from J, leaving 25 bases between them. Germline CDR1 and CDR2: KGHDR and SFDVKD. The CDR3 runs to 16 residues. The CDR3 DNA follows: TGTGCCACGCCTGACTTGGGGAGCGTCATCCTCGAGACCCAGTACTTC. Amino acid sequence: CATPDLGSVILETQYF.

The CDR3 bases are TGTGCCAGCAGTGGGAGGTACGAGGGGCAGTACTTC. It translates to CASSGRYEGQYF. V is TRBV6-4 and J is TRBJ2-7, with D possibly being TRBD2 (5 bases). V dropped 4 bases and J dropped 9 bases, with 13 bases sitting between them. There are 12 residues in the CDR3. Per the germline V gene, CDR1 is MRHNA and CDR2 is SNTAGT.

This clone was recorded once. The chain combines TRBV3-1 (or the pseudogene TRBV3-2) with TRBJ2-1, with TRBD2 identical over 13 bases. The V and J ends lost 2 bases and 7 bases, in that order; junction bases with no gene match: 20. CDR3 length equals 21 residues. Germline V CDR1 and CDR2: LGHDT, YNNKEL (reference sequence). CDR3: CASSQISVKTSGGARWNEQFF. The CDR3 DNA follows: TGTGCCAGCAGCCAAATCTCAGTCAAAACTAGCGGGGGGGCGAGGTGGAATGAGCAGTTCTTC.

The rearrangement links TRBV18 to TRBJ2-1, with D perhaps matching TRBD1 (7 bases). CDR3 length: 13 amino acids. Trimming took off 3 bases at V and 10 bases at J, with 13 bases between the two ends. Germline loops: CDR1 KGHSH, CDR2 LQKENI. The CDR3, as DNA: TGTGCCAGCTCACCTCAGGGGGGTAGCGAGCAGTTCTTC. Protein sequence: CASSPQGGSEQFF.

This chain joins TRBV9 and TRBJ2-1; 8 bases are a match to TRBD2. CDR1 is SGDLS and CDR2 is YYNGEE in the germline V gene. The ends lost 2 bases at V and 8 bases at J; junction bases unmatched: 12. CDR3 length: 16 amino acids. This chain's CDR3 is CASSVEREQAWDEQFF. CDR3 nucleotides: TGTGCCAGCAGCGTCGAGCGGGAGCAGGCCTGGGATGAGCAGTTCTTC.

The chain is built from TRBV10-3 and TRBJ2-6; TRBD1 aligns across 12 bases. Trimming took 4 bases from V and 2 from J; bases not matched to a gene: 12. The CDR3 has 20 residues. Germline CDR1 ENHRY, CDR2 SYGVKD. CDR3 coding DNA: TGTGCCATCAGTGGAATGGGACAGGGGGCGACGAGTCCTGGGGCCAACGTCCTGACTTTC. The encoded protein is CAISGMGQGATSPGANVLTF.

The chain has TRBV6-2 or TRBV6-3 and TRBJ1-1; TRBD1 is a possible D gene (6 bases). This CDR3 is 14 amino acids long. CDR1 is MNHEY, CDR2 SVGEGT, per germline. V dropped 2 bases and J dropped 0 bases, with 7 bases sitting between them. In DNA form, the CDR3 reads TGTGCCAGCAGTTACAGGGGGTTGAACACTGAAGCTTTCTTT. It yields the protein CASSYRGLNTEAFF.

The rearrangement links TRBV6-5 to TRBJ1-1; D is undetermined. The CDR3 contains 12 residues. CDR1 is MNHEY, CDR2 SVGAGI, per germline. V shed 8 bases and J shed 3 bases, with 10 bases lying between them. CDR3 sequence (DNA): TGTGCCAGCCGAAGGGTTCACACTGAAGCTTTCTTT. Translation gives CASRRVHTEAFF.

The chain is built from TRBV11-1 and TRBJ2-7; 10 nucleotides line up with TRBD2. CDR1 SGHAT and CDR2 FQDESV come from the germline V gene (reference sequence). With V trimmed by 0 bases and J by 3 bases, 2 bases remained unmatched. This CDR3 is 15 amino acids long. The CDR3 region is CASSLAKRGGYEQYF. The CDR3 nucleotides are TGTGCCAGCAGCTTAGCGAAGCGGGGGGGCTACGAGCAGTACTTC.

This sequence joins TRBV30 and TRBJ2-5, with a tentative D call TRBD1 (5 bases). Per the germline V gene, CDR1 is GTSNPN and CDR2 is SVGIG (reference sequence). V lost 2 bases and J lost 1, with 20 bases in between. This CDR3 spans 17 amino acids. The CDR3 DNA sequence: TGTGCCTGGAGTCCCTACAGCCTCGGCAGGGCCCAAGAGACCCAGTACTTC. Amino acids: CAWSPYSLGRAQETQYF.

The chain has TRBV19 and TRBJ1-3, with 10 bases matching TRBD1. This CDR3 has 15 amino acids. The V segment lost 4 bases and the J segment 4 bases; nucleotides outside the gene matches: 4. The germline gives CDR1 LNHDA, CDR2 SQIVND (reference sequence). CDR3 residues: CASSTDRGYGNTIYF. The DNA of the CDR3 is TGTGCCAGTAGTACGGACAGGGGGTACGGAAACACCATATATTTT. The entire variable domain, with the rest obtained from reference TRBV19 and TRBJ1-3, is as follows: DGGITQSPKYLFRKEGQNVTLSCEQNLNHDAMYWYRQDPGQGLRLIYYSQIVNDFQKGDIAEGYSVSREKKESFPLTVTSAQKNPTAFYLCASSTDRGYGNTIYFGEGSWLTVV.

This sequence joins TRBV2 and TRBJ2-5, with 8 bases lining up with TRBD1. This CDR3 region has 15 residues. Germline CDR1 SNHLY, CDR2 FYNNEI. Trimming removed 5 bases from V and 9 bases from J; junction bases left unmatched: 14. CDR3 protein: CASSIMGQAKVPQYF. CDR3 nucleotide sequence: TGTGCCAGCAGTATAATGGGACAGGCTAAGGTGCCCCAGTACTTC.

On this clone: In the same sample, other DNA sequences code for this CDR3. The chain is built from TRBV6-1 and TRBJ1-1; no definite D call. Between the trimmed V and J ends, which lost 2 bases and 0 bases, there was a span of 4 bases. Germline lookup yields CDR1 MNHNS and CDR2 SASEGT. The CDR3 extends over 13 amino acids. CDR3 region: CASSERLNTEAFF. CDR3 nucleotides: TGTGCCAGCAGTGAAAGACTGAACACTGAAGCTTTCTTT.

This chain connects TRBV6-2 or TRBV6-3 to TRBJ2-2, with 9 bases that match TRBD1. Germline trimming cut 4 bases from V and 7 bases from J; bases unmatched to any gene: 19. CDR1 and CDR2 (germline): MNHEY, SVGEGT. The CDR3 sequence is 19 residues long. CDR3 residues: CASSSSWTYRDRVNGELFF. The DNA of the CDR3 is TGTGCCAGCAGTTCTTCCTGGACTTACCGGGACAGGGTAAACGGGGAGCTGTTTTTT.

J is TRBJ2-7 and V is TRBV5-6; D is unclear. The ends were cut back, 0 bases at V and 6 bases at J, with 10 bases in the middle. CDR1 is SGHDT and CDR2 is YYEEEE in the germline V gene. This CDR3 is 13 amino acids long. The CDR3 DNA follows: TGTGCCAGCAGCTTGGGGGGTATCGGCGAGCAGTACTTC. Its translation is CASSLGGIGEQYF.

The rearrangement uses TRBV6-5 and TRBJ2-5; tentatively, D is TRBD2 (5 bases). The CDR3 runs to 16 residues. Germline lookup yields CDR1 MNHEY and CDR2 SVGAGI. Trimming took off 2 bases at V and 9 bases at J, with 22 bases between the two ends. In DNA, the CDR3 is TGTGCCAGCAGTTACCAAGCCAGCGGTGCTGCGATCGCCCAGTACTTC. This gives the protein CASSYQASGAAIAQYF.

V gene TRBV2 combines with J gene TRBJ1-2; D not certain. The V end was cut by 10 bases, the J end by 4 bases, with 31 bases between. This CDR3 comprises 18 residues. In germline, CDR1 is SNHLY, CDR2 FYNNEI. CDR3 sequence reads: CATYQVTRYVGGAYGYTF. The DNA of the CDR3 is TGTGCCACCTATCAAGTGACCAGATACGTTGGAGGTGCCTATGGCTACACCTTC.

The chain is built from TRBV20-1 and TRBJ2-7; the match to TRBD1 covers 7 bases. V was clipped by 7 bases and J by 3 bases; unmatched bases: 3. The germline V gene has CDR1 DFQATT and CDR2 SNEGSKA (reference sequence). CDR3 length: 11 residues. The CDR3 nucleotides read TGCAGTGGGGACAGCGGCTACGAGCAGTACTTC. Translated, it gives CSGDSGYEQYF.

The CDR3 spells CASGGVSNEQFF. CDR3 in DNA: TGTGCCAGCGGAGGGGTCTCCAATGAGCAGTTCTTC. The J gene is TRBJ2-1, the V gene TRBV12-3 or TRBV12-4; TRBD2 is a possible D gene (6 bases). CDR3 length: 12 residues. Between the trimmed V and J ends, which lost 8 bases and 6 bases, there was a span of 11 bases.

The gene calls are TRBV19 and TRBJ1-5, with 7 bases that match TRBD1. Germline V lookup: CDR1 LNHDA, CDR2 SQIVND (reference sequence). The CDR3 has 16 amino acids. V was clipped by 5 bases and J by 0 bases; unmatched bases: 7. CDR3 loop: CASSSQGFNSNQPQHF. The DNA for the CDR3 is TGTGCCAGTAGTTCACAGGGGTTCAATAGCAATCAGCCCCAGCATTTT.

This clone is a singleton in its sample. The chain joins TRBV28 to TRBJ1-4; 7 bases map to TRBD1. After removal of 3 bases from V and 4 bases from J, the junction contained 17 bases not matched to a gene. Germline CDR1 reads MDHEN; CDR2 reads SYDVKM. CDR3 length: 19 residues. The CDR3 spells CASSLPRDSPSLNNEKLFF. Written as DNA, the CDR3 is TGTGCCAGCAGTTTGCCCCGGGACAGTCCCTCACTAAATAATGAAAAACTGTTTTTT.

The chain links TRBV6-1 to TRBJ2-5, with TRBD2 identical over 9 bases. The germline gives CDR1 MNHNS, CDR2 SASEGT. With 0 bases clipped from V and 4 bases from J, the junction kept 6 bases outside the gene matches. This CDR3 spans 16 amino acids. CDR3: CASSEAAGGPRETQYF. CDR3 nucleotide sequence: TGTGCCAGCAGTGAAGCGGCGGGGGGGCCCCGAGAGACCCAGTACTTC.

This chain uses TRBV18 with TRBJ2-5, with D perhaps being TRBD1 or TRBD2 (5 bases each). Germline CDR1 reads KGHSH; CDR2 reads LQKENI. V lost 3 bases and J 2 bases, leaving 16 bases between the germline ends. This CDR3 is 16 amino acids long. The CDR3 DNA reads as TGTGCCAGCTCACCGGTCGGGGCCCGACGTCAAGAGACCCAGTACTTC. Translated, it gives CASSPVGARRQETQYF. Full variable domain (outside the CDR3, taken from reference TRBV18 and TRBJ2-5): NAGVMQNPRHLVRRRGQEARLRCSPMKGHSHVYWYRQLPEEGLKFMVYLQKENIIDESGMPKERFSAEFPKEGPSILRIQQVVRGDSAAYFCASSPVGARRQETQYFGPGTRLLVL.

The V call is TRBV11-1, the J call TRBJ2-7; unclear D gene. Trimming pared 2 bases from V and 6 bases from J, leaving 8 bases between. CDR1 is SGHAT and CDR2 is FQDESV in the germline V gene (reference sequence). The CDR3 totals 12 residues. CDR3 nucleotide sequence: TGTGCCAGCAGCTTAAAAGGGCGCGAGCAGTACTTC. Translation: CASSLKGREQYF.

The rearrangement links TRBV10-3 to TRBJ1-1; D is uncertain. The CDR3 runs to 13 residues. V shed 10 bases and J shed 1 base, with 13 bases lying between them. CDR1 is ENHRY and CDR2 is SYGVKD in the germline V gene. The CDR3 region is CATLSRENTEAFF. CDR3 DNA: TGTGCCACCCTATCACGAGAGAACACTGAAGCTTTCTTT.

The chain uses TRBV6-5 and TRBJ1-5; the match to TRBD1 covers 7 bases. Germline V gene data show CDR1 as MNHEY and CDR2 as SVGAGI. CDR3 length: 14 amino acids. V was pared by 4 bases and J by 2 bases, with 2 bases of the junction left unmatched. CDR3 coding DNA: TGTGCCAGCAGTTCCGGGACAGGCAATCAGCCCCAGCATTTT. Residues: CASSSGTGNQPQHF.

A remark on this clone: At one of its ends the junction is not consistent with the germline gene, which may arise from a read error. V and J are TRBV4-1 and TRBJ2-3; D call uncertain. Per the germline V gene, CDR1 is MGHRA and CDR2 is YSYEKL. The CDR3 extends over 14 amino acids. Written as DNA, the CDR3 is TGCGCCAGCAGCGAAGAATCGATAACAGATACGCAGTATTTT. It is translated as CASSEESITDTQYF.

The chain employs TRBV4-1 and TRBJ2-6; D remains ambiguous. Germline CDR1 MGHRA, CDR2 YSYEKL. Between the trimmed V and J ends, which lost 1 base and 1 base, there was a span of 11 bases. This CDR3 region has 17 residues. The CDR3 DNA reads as TGCGCCAGCAGCCAAGCCACAGTTGAATCTGGGGCCAACGTCCTGACTTTC. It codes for CASSQATVESGANVLTF.

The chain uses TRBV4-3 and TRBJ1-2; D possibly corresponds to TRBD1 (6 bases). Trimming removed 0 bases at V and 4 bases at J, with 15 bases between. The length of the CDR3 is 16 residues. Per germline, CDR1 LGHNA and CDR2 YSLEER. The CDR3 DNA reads TGCGCCAGCAGCCAAGATAGTTCAGGGGCGGGCTATGGCTACACCTTC. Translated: CASSQDSSGAGYGYTF.